This entry features one T cell receptor (beta chain) sequence. Its target is not known. TRB cDNA libraries were made by UMI-labeled 5' RACE. TCRdb reprocessed the 5' RACE reads and stores each CDR3 protein as one record, lacking DNA. Here the sample table reports roughly 140,000 distinct CDR3 sequences. The sample comes from a study of CXCR3-negative and CXCR3-positive naive CD8 T cells. Study-wide results and limits: Hydrophobicity was higher for TRB CDR3s found in CXCR3-positive naive cells than in CXCR3-negative naive cells.

The source is a human donor in good health. Some clones in this sample may be carry-over from other donors' samples. Sequenced input: naive CXCR3+ CD8+ T cells from blood. The subset here: CD45RO-CCR7+CD27+CD95- naive CD8+ T cells expressing CXCR3 (TNR3+).

CDR3 amino acids: CASSGVSGNTIYF. The J gene is TRBJ1-3, the V gene TRBV6-4; TCRdb's assignment of TRBD1 cannot be checked, as there is no DNA. CDR3 length: 13 residues. The germline V gene encodes CDR1 MRHNA and CDR2 SNTAGT.